One and the same sample provided the 17 T cell receptor beta chains below, sequenced in a study of CD8+ T cells in alopecia areata. Extracted from the samples, RNA was reverse transcribed into cDNA to serve as the sequencing template. Some clones are missing from TCRdb's copy, which holds only in-frame ones; the method was immunoSEQ multiplex PCR. The sample includes a few hundred thousand clones, around two thirds of them seen just once. Material: CD4+ T cells sorted from blood, obtained at week 0. Every receptor here comes from a human donor with alopecia areata.

The J gene is TRBJ1-4, the V gene TRBV7-8, with unresolved D. Trimming stripped 1 base from V and 2 bases from J, with 8 bases between. The CDR3 has 15 residues. Germline assignment: CDR1 SGHVS and CDR2 FQNEAQ. Here the CDR3 DNA reads TGTGCCAGCAGCTTAGAAGGCGTGACTAATGAAAAACTGTTTTTT. It translates to CASSLEGVTNEKLFF.

This clone was seen a handful of times. This chain links TRBV29-1 with TRBJ1-2; D gene unclear. Deletions cut 1 base from V and 7 bases from J, with 16 bases between. The length of the CDR3 is 14 residues. The germline CDR1 and CDR2 sequences are SQVTM and ANQGSEA. CDR3 sequence reads: CSVEGGTRSAGYTF. The CDR3 coding sequence is TGCAGCGTTGAAGGGGGTACTCGCTCAGCTGGCTACACCTTC.

The chain recombines TRBV7-9 with TRBJ2-7; TRBD2 might be the D (6 bases). The CDR3 is 13 residues long. Germline-derived CDR1 and CDR2 are SEHNR and FQNEAQ (reference sequence). Between the trimmed V and J ends, which lost 4 bases and 9 bases, there was a span of 16 bases. The CDR3 nucleotides read TGTGCCAGCAGCTACGGTGCGGGGATCTGGCAGTACTTC. As protein: CASSYGAGIWQYF.

The CDR3 sequence: CASSYQGNRDDQPQHF. DNA of the CDR3: TGTGCCAGCAGCTACCAGGGGAACAGGGATGATCAGCCCCAGCATTTT. The chain carries TRBV5-6 and TRBJ1-5; maybe TRBD1 (6 bases). CDR3 size: 16 residues. Germline V CDR1 and CDR2: SGHDT, YYEEEE. V gave up 3 bases and J gave up 5 bases, with 18 bases separating them.

The chain is built from TRBV9 and TRBJ1-5; 10 bases are a match to TRBD1. CDR1 is SGDLS, CDR2 YYNGEE, per germline. The CDR3 extends over 15 amino acids. V shed 3 bases, J shed 6 bases, and the junction held 6 bases outside the gene matches. The CDR3 coding sequence is TGTGCCAGCAGCGCGACAGGGGGCGAGAGTCAGCCCCAGCATTTT. Translated, it gives CASSATGGESQPQHF.

The chain joins TRBV12-5 to TRBJ2-7; 9 bases fit TRBD1. The CDR3 has 15 residues. Unmatched junction bases numbered 7, after V lost 0 bases and J lost 7 bases. Germline V lookup: CDR1 LGHNT, CDR2 FRNRAP. In DNA form, the CDR3 reads TGTGCTAGTGGTTTGGTACTTCGGACAGGGGAAGAGCAGTACTTC. Amino acids: CASGLVLRTGEEQYF.

Details on this clone: Other DNA variants within this sample encode the same CDR3. The chain has TRBV29-1 and TRBJ2-1; D is possibly TRBD1 (5 bases). Trimming stripped 6 bases from V and 3 bases from J, with 9 bases between. The germline gives CDR1 SQVTM, CDR2 ANQGSEA. This CDR3 comprises 12 residues. CDR3: CSVVTGYNEQFF. In DNA, the CDR3 is TGCAGCGTCGTTACAGGCTACAATGAGCAGTTCTTC.

For the CDR3, the DNA is TGTGCCAGCAGCTATACGGGTCCCCGGGGGGCGGCAGATACGCAGTATTTT. This gives the protein CASSYTGPRGAADTQYF. This rearrangement joins TRBV13 to TRBJ2-3; tentatively, D is TRBD2 (7 bases). V lost 4 bases to trimming and J lost 4 bases, with 21 bases between them. Looked up from germline, CDR1 is PRHDT and CDR2 is FYEKMQ (reference sequence). CDR3 size: 17 residues.

This rearrangement joins TRBV7-2 to TRBJ2-2; D is uncertain. V was cut by 6 bases and J by 5 bases, with 13 bases left in between. CDR1 and CDR2 (germline): SGHTA, FQGNSA. The CDR3 is made up of 14 amino acids. Written as DNA, the CDR3 is TGTGCCAGCAGTTCAAAGCCCTCGACCGGGGAGCTGTTTTTT. Its translation: CASSSKPSTGELFF.

About this clone itself: The junction differs from germline at one of its ends, possibly a read error. The CDR3 sequence: CASSLIVSDTQYF. The CDR3 DNA reads TGTGCTAGCAGCTTAATAGTTTCAGATACGCAGTATTTT. The chain has TRBV7-7 and TRBJ2-3; D is uncertain. CDR1 SSHAT and CDR2 FNYEAQ come from the germline V gene (reference sequence). This CDR3 has 13 residues.

J is TRBJ2-7 and V is TRBV6-5; TRBD1 might be the D (5 bases). Trimming left V 2 bases short and J 0 bases short, with 11 bases between. Germline-derived CDR1 and CDR2 are MNHEY and SVGAGI. The CDR3 totals 15 residues. The CDR3 DNA reads TGTGCCAGCAGTTACGGGGCGGCTGGCTCCTACGAGCAGTACTTC. Its protein product is CASSYGAAGSYEQYF.

This clone was found a few times. This sequence joins TRBV9 and TRBJ2-1, with TRBD2 matching over 9 bases. The CDR3 extends over 16 amino acids. The junction had 9 bases not matched to a gene; V was cut back by 4 bases and J by 4 bases. CDR1 and CDR2 (germline): SGDLS, YYNGEE. The CDR3 DNA reads as TGTGCCAGCAGCCTCTGGCTTAGCGGGGGATACAATGAGCAGTTCTTC. It is translated as CASSLWLSGGYNEQFF.

The chain has TRBV11-2 and TRBJ2-7, with D perhaps TRBD1 or TRBD2 (6 bases each). This CDR3 spans 15 amino acids. Germline CDR1 SGHAT, CDR2 FQNNGV. V lost 3 bases and J 3 bases, leaving 15 bases between the germline ends. CDR3 DNA: TGTGCCAGCAGCTTGGTCGGGGGCACCGTCTACGAGCAGTACTTC. Amino acids: CASSLVGGTVYEQYF. Full variable domain (missing parts from reference TRBV11-2 and TRBJ2-7): EAGVAQSPRYKIIEKRQSVAFWCNPISGHATLYWYQQILGQGPKLLIQFQNNGVVDDSQLPKDRFSAERLKGVDSTLKIQPAKLEDSAVYLCASSLVGGTVYEQYFGPGTRLTVT.

The CDR3 DNA sequence: TGCAGCGTTGAATCCCGGTTTGGGGCCAACGTCCTGACTTTC. This sequence encodes CSVESRFGANVLTF. The rearrangement links TRBV29-1 to TRBJ2-6; D is uncertain. CDR1 and CDR2 (germline): SQVTM, ANQGSEA. The CDR3 covers 14 residues. V was clipped by 2 bases and J by 3 bases, with 8 bases between them.

For the CDR3, the DNA is TGTGCCAGCAGCCGCGGACAGCGAATGAACACTGAAGCTTTCTTT. As protein: CASSRGQRMNTEAFF. This chain connects TRBV7-8 to TRBJ1-1; maybe TRBD1 (6 bases). Germline loops: CDR1 SGHVS, CDR2 FQNEAQ. CDR3 length equals 15 residues. Trimming removed 5 bases at V and 0 bases at J, with 13 bases between.

The chain joins TRBV5-1 to TRBJ1-2; TRBD1 matches 8 bases. Germline CDR1 SGHRS, CDR2 YFSETQ. The CDR3 is 14 residues long. After removal of 4 bases from V and 4 bases from J, the junction contained 6 bases not matched to a gene. CDR3 DNA: TGCGCCAGCAGCCCAGGGGGCGTCGGCTATGGCTACACCTTC. Translating gives CASSPGGVGYGYTF.

This clone has just a few counts. Written as DNA, the CDR3 is TGCGCCAGCAGCTCGTCGGCGACAGGATGGGAGACCCAGTACTTC. It encodes CASSSSATGWETQYF. The chain couples TRBV5-1 to TRBJ2-5; TRBD1 might be the D (6 bases). Germline V gene data show CDR1 as SGHRS and CDR2 as YFSETQ. V was shortened by 3 bases and J by 5 bases, with 17 bases between the two germline ends. The CDR3 extends over 15 amino acids.